These 18 T cell receptor beta chains share one sample of origin, sequenced in a study of T cell repertoires in cytomegalovirus infection. MiXCR was run by TCRdb on the reads, yielding one entry per CDR3 protein. The sample shows 250,000 or so distinct CDR3 sequences, around 8.7% of them seen only once. Source material: PBMCs. These receptors all stem from a human donor in good health (CMV status not recorded). Some clones in this sample may be carry-over from other donors' samples.

The chain is built from TRBV20-1 and TRBJ2-1; D is possibly TRBD2 (5 bases). Trimming removed 6 bases at V and 3 bases at J, with 18 bases between. CDR1 is DFQATT and CDR2 is SNEGSKA in the germline V gene (reference sequence). The length of the CDR3 is 15 residues. CDR3 region: CSAPIPGTHYNEQFF. CDR3 coding DNA: TGCAGTGCGCCGATACCGGGAACTCACTACAATGAGCAGTTCTTC.

The rearrangement links TRBV27 to TRBJ1-2, with 7 positions matching TRBD1. This CDR3 is 14 amino acids long. Germline lookup yields CDR1 MNHEY and CDR2 SMNVEV (reference sequence). Unmatched junction bases numbered 4, after V lost 3 bases and J lost 3 bases. CDR3 amino acids: CASSFSGTDYGYTF. CDR3 bases: TGTGCCAGCAGTTTCTCCGGGACAGACTATGGCTACACCTTC.

This clonotype appeared many times. V usage is TRBV7-2 and J usage is TRBJ2-5, with TRBD2 matching over 9 bases. CDR3 length: 14 amino acids. Trimming cost V 3 bases and J 3 bases; bases outside gene matches: 2. The V gene's germline CDR1 is SGHTA and CDR2 FQGNSA. Here the CDR3 reads CASSFGLAKETQYF. The CDR3 nucleotides are TGTGCCAGCAGCTTCGGACTAGCGAAAGAGACCCAGTACTTC.

The chain links TRBV4-2 to TRBJ1-5; D is unresolved. The CDR3 consists of 13 residues. V was shortened by 4 bases and J by 10 bases, with 14 bases between the two germline ends. The germline gives CDR1 LGHNA, CDR2 YNFKEQ. The CDR3 sequence is CASSPERRDPQHF. The CDR3, as DNA: TGTGCCAGCAGCCCCGAACGGAGAGACCCCCAGCATTTT.

This clonotype was picked up many times. The rearrangement links TRBV7-9 to TRBJ1-1, with a possible D match to TRBD1 (5 bases). V dropped 3 bases and J dropped 3 bases, with 8 bases sitting between them. The germline V gene has CDR1 SEHNR and CDR2 FQNEAQ (reference sequence). The CDR3 is 13 residues long. The CDR3 region has the DNA TGTGCCAGCAGCTTCGGGGGGGACACTGAAGCTTTCTTT. It codes for CASSFGGDTEAFF.

A few counts support this clonotype. This rearrangement joins TRBV19 to TRBJ2-6; 9 bases align to TRBD2. Losses at the gene ends were 3 bases for V and 1 base for J; bases not matched to a gene: 10. Germline CDR1 reads LNHDA; CDR2 reads SQIVND (reference sequence). The CDR3 is made up of 19 amino acids. In DNA, the CDR3 is TGTGCCAGTAGTATCCGGGCGGGGGGGCGCCTTTCTGGGGCCAACGTCCTGACTTTC. Its translation is CASSIRAGGRLSGANVLTF. The full variable domain, with the rest looked up from reference TRBV19 and TRBJ2-6, is DGGITQSPKYLFRKEGQNVTLSCEQNLNHDAMYWYRQDPGQGLRLIYYSQIVNDFQKGDIAEGYSVSREKKESFPLTVTSAQKNPTAFYLCASSIRAGGRLSGANVLTFGAGSRLTVL.

In this sample, this clonotype turned up a few times. The chain couples TRBV5-1 to TRBJ2-2, with D possibly TRBD1 on 5 matching bases. Germline assignment: CDR1 SGHRS and CDR2 YFSETQ. The CDR3 covers 16 residues. Trimming left V 6 bases short and J 4 bases short, with 19 bases between. The CDR3, as DNA: TGCGCCAGCACTTCCCAGGGCCAGCTAAGCACCGGGGAGCTGTTTTTT. It specifies CASTSQGQLSTGELFF. Full variable domain (rest looked up from reference TRBV5-1 and TRBJ2-2): KAGVTQTPRYLIKTRGQQVTLSCSPISGHRSVSWYQQTPGQGLQFLFEYFSETQRNKGNFPGRFSGRQFSNSRSEMNVSTLELGDSALYLCASTSQGQLSTGELFFGEGSRLTVL.

This clonotype was observed at least ten times. The chain links TRBV7-2 to TRBJ1-1; no definite D call. Trimming took off 0 bases at V and 5 bases at J, with 19 bases between the two ends. The CDR3 length is 17 residues. CDR1 and CDR2 from the germline V gene are SGHTA and FQGNSA. The CDR3 DNA is TGTGCCAGCAGCTTAGCCGCACGGGTCTCCCCGAGGACTGAAGCTTTCTTT. Translating it yields CASSLAARVSPRTEAFF.

This clonotype has only a few counts. V and J are TRBV18 and TRBJ2-7; D unresolved. CDR3 length equals 15 residues. The V and J ends lost 3 bases and 1 base respectively, with 13 bases between them. CDR1 KGHSH and CDR2 LQKENI come from the germline V gene. CDR3 DNA sequence: TGTGCCAGCTCACCCCTACCTGGTATGTCCTACGAGCAGTACTTC. Translated, it gives CASSPLPGMSYEQYF.

This clonotype appeared a few times. V and J are TRBV20-1 and TRBJ2-1; TRBD1 is a possible D gene (6 bases). The CDR3 sequence is 18 residues long. Germline lookup yields CDR1 DFQATT and CDR2 SNEGSKA (reference sequence). V lost 0 bases and J lost 6, with 24 bases in between. The CDR3 coding sequence is TGCAGTGCTAGAGATTGGGTCGAGTCAGGGGTCTACATCAATGAGCAGTTCTTC. Amino acid sequence: CSARDWVESGVYINEQFF.

This clonotype was counted a few times. V and J are TRBV28 and TRBJ1-2; D might be TRBD1 (5 bases). CDR3 length equals 14 residues. V gave up 4 bases and J gave up 8 bases, with 17 bases separating them. The V gene's germline CDR1 is MDHEN and CDR2 SYDVKM. CDR3 nucleotide sequence: TGTGCCAGCAGTTCGGCAGGGAGAGAAGAAGGCTACACCTTC. Its protein is CASSSAGREEGYTF.

This clonotype was recorded at least ten times. This chain joins TRBV7-6 and TRBJ1-1, with a weak D call TRBD1 (5 bases). Trimming shortened V by 2 bases and J by 1 base, and 11 bases separated the two germline ends. The CDR3 spans 15 residues. The germline CDR1 and CDR2 sequences are SGHVS and FNYEAQ. CDR3 coding DNA: TGTGCCAGCAGCTTAAATGGACACCAGAACACTGAAGCTTTCTTT. Translating gives CASSLNGHQNTEAFF. The full variable domain, completed using reference TRBV7-6 and TRBJ1-1, is GAGVSQSPRYKVTKRGQDVALRCDPISGHVSLYWYRQALGQGPEFLTYFNYEAQQDKSGLPNDRFSAERPEGSISTLTIQRTEQRDSAMYRCASSLNGHQNTEAFFGQGTRLTVV.

This clonotype was seen at least ten times. The chain combines TRBV6-6 with TRBJ1-2, with 10 bases matching TRBD1. Trimming removed 5 bases from V and 7 bases from J; junction bases left unmatched: 7. Germline values: CDR1 MNHNY, CDR2 SVGAGI (reference sequence). This CDR3 comprises 14 residues. CDR3 in amino acids: CASSVWTGGSGYTF. CDR3 coding DNA: TGTGCCAGCAGTGTTTGGACAGGGGGGTCTGGCTACACCTTC.

The CDR3 DNA reads TGCAGTGCTAGAGGGCGGGGGGCGCGAAATCAGCCCCAGCATTTT. Its translation is CSARGRGARNQPQHF. The V call is TRBV20-1, the J call TRBJ1-5; D is perhaps TRBD1 (6 bases). The ends were cut back, 1 base at V and 4 bases at J, with 14 bases in the middle. Germline assignment: CDR1 DFQATT and CDR2 SNEGSKA (reference sequence). The CDR3 is 15 residues long.

The sample holds many counts of this clonotype. The J gene is TRBJ2-4, the V gene TRBV11-2, with D hard to call. CDR1 is SGHAT, CDR2 FQNNGV, per germline. With 5 bases removed from V and 3 bases from J, the gap between germline ends came to 8 bases. The CDR3 totals 13 residues. The CDR3 bases are TGTGCCAGCAGCCTCGGCCGCAAAAACATTCAGTACTTC. This translates into CASSLGRKNIQYF.

This clonotype has a single count. Since a much larger clone is just one base distant, this may be a read error. The chain combines TRBV6-2 or TRBV6-3 with TRBJ1-1, with 7 bases fitting TRBD1. Germline V gene lookup returns CDR1 MNHEY and CDR2 SVGEGT. The CDR3 sequence is 16 residues long. CDR3 bases: TGTGCCAGCAGTTACGCGTCGGGGACAGTGAACACTGAAGTTTTCTTT. Translation gives CASSYASGTVNTEVFF.

This clonotype was seen more than once but under ten times. The chain joins TRBV11-2 to TRBJ2-3, with unresolved D. The CDR3 length is 16 residues. Germline CDR1 is SGHAT and CDR2 is FQNNGV. Trimming left V 0 bases short and J 0 bases short, with 10 bases between. The CDR3 bases are TGTGCCAGCAGCTTAGATCGGGCCATTAGCACAGATACGCAGTATTTT. It codes for CASSLDRAISTDTQYF.

This clonotype occurred a few times. This chain connects TRBV29-1 to TRBJ2-2; the D gene is possibly TRBD2 (5 bases). The CDR3 covers 14 residues. V was cut by 7 bases and J by 2 bases, with 14 bases left in between. Germline lookup yields CDR1 SQVTM and CDR2 ANQGSEA. The CDR3 is CSARVVTNTGELFF. The CDR3 nucleotides are TGCAGCGCGAGGGTGGTCACCAACACCGGGGAGCTGTTTTTT.